At least ten counts were recorded for the clone carrying this T cell receptor beta chain. Other nucleotide sequences in the sample specify the same CDR3. Clones were sequenced by immunoSEQ multiplex PCR, and TCRdb holds only the in-frame ones, with some missing. The repertoire consists of about 1 million clones, with more than 60% occurring once and the leading ten covering over 1.3%. Germline CDR1 reads ENHRY; CDR2 reads SYGVKD. The ends were cut back, 6 bases at V and 5 bases at J, with 11 bases in the middle. CDR3 size: 13 residues. These data belong to a study of shared clonotypes between healthy human individuals.

The receptor's source is a man aged 18-30 years in good health. The V gene is TRBV10-3, the J gene TRBJ2-1; possibly TRBD2 for D (6 bases). Source material: memory CD4+ T cells sorted from blood. As for subset: CD45RA-negative fraction. CDR3 sequence (DNA): TGTGCCATCAGCCCGGGACTTAACAATGAGCAGTTCTTC. This encodes CAISPGLNNEQFF.